The entry below gives a single T cell receptor beta chain sequence along with its context. The assay was immunoSEQ multiplex PCR, and TCRdb's table has in-frame clones only and misses some. The sample contains a few hundred thousand clones, about 80% of which appear only once. This specimen comes from a study of blood T cell repertoires in COVID-19. Study as a whole: In each case, the material was cDNA or gDNA derived from T cells, B-cell-depleted T cells, or PBMCs.

The sequence was collected from a man aged 25 to 40 who had recovered from COVID-19. The sample taken for sequencing was peripheral blood.

CDR3 coding DNA: TGTGCCAGCAGCCAAGCTGACAGGGGGAATCAGCCCCAGCATTTT. Translated, it gives CASSQADRGNQPQHF. The J gene is TRBJ1-5, the V gene TRBV3-1 (or the pseudogene TRBV3-2); 9 bases match TRBD1. Germline V gene data show CDR1 as LGHDT and CDR2 as YNNKEL (reference sequence). The CDR3 sequence is 15 residues long. V lost 1 base to trimming and J lost 4 bases; unmatched junction nucleotides: 2.